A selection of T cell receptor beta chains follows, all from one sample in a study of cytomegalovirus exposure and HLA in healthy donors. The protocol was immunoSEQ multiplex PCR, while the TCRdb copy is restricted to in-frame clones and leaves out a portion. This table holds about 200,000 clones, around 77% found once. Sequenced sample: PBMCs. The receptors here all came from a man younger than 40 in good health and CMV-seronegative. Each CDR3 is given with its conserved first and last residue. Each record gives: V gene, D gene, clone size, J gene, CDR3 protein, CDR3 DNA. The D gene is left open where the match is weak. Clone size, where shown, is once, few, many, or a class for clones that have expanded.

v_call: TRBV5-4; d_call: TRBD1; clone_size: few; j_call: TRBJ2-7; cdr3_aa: CASSEPGTGGSEQYF; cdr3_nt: TGTGCCAGCAGTGAACCCGGGACAGGGGGAAGCGAGCAGTACTTC
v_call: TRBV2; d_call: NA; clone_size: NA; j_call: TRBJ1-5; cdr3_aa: CASSDLAGGNQPQHF; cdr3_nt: TGTGCCAGCAGTGATTTAGCAGGGGGCAATCAGCCCCAGCATTTT
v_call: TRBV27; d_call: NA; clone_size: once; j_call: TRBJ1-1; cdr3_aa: CASKTGGTEAFF; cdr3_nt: TGTGCCAGCAAAACGGGGGGGACTGAAGCTTTCTTT
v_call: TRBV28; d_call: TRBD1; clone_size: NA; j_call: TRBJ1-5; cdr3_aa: CASTDVDRGRYSNQPQHF; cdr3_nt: TGTGCCAGCACCGACGTTGACAGGGGCCGATATAGCAATCAGCCCCAGCATTTT
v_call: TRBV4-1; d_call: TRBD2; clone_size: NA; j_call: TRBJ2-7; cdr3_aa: CASSLTRTSFSYEQYF; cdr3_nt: TGCGCCAGCAGCCTCACCAGGACTAGCTTTTCCTACGAGCAGTACTTC
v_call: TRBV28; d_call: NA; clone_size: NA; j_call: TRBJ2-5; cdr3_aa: CASSSAPGSGYQETQYF; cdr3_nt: TGTGCCAGCAGTTCGGCGCCCGGCAGCGGGTACCAAGAGACCCAGTACTTC
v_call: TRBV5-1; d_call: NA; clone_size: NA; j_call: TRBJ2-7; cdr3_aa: CASSTGHAPNSYEQYF; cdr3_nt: TGCGCCAGCAGCACAGGACACGCTCCCAACTCCTACGAGCAGTACTTC
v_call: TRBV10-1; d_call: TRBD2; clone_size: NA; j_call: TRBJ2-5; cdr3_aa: CASSESSASGTETQYF; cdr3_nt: TGCGCCAGCAGTGAGTCGTCGGCTAGCGGGACTGAGACCCAGTACTTC
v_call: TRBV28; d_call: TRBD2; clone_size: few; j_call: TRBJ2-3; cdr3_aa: CASSLMGGDPTDTQYF; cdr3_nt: TGTGCCAGCAGTTTAATGGGAGGGGACCCCACAGATACGCAGTATTTT
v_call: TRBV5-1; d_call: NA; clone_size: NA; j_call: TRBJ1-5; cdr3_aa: CASSLGGGEGQPQHF; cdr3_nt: TGCGCCAGCAGCTTGGGGGGGGGCGAAGGTCAGCCCCAGCATTTT
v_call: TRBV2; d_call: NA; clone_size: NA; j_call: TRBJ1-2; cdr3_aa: CASNPSYGYTF; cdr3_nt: TGTGCCAGCAACCCGAGCTATGGCTACACCTTC
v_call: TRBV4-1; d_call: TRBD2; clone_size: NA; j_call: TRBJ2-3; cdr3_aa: CASSQEGSGGRTDTQYF; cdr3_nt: TGCGCCAGCAGCCAAGAGGGTAGCGGGGGCCGCACAGATACGCAGTATTTT
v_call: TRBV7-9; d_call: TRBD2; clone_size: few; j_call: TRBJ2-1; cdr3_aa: CASSPGTSTYNEQFF; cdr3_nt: TGTGCCAGCAGCCCCGGGACTAGCACTTACAATGAGCAGTTCTTC
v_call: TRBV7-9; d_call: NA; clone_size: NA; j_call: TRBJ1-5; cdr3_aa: CASSLAGDSNQPQHF; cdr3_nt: TGTGCCAGCAGCTTAGCAGGGGATAGCAATCAGCCCCAGCATTTT
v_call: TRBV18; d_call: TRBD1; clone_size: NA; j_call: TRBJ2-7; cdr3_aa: CASSPAPGQVYEQYF; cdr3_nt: TGTGCCAGCTCACCAGCCCCGGGACAGGTCTACGAGCAGTACTTC
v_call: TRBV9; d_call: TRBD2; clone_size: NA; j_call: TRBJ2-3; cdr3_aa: CASSVRTGLAATDTQYF; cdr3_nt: TGTGCCAGCAGCGTCCGAACCGGACTAGCTGCTACAGATACGCAGTATTTT
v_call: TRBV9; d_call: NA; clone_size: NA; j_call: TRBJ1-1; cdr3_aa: CASSASVGPEAFF; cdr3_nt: TGTGCCAGCAGCGCTTCGGTGGGGCCTGAAGCTTTCTTT
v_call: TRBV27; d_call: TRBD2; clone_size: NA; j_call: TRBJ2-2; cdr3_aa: CASSLQGRGSVTGELFF; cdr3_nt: TGTGCCAGCAGTTTACAGGGACGCGGGAGTGTCACCGGGGAGCTGTTTTTT
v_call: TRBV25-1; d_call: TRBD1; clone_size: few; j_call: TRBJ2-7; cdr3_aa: CASSRGQGLYEQYF; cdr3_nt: TGTGCCAGCAGTAGGGGACAGGGCCTCTACGAGCAGTACTTC
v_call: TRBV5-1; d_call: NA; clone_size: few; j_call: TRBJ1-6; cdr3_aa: CASSLGLTNSPLHF; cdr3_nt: TGCGCCAGCAGCTTGGGGCTTACGAATTCACCCCTCCACTTT
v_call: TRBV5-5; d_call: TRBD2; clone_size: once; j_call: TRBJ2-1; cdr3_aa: CASGRERGDYNEQFF; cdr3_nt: TGTGCCAGCGGACGGGAGCGGGGGGACTACAATGAGCAGTTCTTC
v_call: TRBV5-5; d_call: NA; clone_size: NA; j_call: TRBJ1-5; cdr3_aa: CASSLVGGAASNQPQHF; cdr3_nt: TGTGCCAGCAGCTTGGTCGGGGGGGCCGCTAGCAATCAGCCCCAGCATTTT
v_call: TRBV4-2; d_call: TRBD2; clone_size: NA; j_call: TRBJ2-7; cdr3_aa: CASSPLGSLKRGTPYEQYF; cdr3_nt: TGTGCCAGCAGCCCCCTTGGCAGTCTCAAGCGGGGCACCCCCTACGAGCAGTACTTC
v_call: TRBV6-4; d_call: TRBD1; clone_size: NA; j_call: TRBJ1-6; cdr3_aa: CATDSGTGVSPLHF; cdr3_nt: TGTGCCACCGACTCAGGGACAGGGGTCTCACCCCTCCACTTT
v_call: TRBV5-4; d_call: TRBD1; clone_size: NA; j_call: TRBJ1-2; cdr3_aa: CASSSGQGRSRGYTF; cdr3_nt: TGTGCCAGCAGCTCTGGACAGGGGAGGTCCCGAGGCTACACCTTC
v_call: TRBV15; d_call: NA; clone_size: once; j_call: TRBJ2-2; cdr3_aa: CATSGGRNTGELFF; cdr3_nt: TGTGCCACCTCAGGAGGGCGGAACACCGGGGAGCTGTTTTTT
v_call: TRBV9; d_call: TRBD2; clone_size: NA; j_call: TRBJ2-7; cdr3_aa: CASSVMLADYEQYF; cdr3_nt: TGTGCCAGCAGCGTCATGCTAGCGGACTACGAGCAGTACTTC
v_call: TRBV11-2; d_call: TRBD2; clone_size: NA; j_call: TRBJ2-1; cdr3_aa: CASSLLTSGSLGEQFF; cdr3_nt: TGTGCCAGCAGCTTACTAACTAGCGGGAGTTTAGGTGAGCAGTTCTTC
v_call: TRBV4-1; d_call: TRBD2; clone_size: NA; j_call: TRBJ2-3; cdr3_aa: CASSHLGRDTQYF; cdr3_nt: TGCGCCAGCAGCCACCTCGGGAGGGATACGCAGTATTTT
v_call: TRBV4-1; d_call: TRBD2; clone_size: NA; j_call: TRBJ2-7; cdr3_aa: CASSQSAGGRSYEQYF; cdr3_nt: TGCGCCAGCAGCCAAAGCGCTGGCGGGAGATCCTACGAGCAGTACTTC
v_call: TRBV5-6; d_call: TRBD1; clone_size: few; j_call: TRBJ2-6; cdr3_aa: CASSPLTGGVSGANVLTF; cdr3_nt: TGTGCCAGCAGCCCGTTGACAGGGGGCGTTTCTGGGGCCAACGTCCTGACTTTC
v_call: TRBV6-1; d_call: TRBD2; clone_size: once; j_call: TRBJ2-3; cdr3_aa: CASSEGRGSGADTQYF; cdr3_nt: TGTGCCAGCAGTGAAGGTCGCGGGAGTGGGGCAGATACGCAGTATTTT
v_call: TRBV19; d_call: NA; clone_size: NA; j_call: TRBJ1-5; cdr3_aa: CATMDTPSNQPQHF; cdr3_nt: TGTGCCACCATGGACACGCCAAGCAATCAGCCCCAGCATTTT
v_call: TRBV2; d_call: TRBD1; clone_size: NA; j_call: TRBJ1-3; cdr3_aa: CASSPGQGAFRHTSGNTIYF; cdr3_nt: TGTGCCAGCAGTCCGGGACAGGGAGCCTTCCGGCACACCTCTGGAAACACCATATATTTT
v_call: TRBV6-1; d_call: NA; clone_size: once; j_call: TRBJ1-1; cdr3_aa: CASSGADLGTEAFF; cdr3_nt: TGTGCCAGCAGTGGCGCTGATCTTGGCACTGAAGCTTTCTTT
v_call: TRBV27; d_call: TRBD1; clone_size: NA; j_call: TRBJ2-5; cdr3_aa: CASRRSGGAGETQYF; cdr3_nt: TGTGCCAGCAGGCGCTCAGGGGGCGCGGGAGAGACCCAGTACTTC
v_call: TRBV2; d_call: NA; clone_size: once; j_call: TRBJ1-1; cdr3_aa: CASSEAHARGVMNTEAFF; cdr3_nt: TGTGCCAGCAGTGAAGCGCACGCCCGGGGGGTCATGAACACTGAAGCTTTCTTT
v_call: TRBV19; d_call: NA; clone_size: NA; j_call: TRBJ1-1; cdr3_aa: CASSEYTEAFF; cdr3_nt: TGTGCCAGTAGTGAGTACACTGAAGCTTTCTTT
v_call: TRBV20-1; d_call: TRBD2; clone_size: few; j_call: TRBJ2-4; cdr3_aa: CSAGRWDIQYF; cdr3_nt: TGCAGTGCCGGGAGGTGGGACATTCAGTACTTC
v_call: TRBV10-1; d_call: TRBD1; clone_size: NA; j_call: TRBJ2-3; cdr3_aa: CASSFDRVGDTQYF; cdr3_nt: TGCGCCAGCAGTTTCGACAGGGTAGGGGATACGCAGTATTTT
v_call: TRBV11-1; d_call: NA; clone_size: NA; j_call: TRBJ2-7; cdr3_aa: CASSHSSYEQYF; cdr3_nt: TGTGCCAGCAGTCATAGCTCCTACGAGCAGTACTTC
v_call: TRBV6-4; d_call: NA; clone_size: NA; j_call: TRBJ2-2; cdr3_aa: CASSSGWGLNTGELFF; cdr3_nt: TGTGCCAGCAGTTCGGGGTGGGGATTGAACACCGGGGAGCTGTTTTTT
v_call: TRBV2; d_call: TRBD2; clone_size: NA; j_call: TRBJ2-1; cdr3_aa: CASFPGLGYNEQFF; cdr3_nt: TGTGCCAGCTTCCCGGGACTAGGCTACAATGAGCAGTTCTTC
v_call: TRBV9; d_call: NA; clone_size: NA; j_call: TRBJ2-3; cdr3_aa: CASSAEGGLSTDTQYF; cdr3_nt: TGTGCCAGCAGCGCCGAAGGTGGGCTAAGCACAGATACGCAGTATTTT
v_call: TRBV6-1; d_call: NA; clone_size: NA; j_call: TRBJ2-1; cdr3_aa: CASIVGQSYNEQFF; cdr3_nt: TGTGCCAGCATAGTTGGACAGTCCTACAATGAGCAGTTCTTC
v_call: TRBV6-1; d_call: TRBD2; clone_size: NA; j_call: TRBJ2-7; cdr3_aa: CASGTSGSSYEQYF; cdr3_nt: TGTGCCAGCGGAACTAGCGGGAGCTCCTACGAGCAGTACTTC
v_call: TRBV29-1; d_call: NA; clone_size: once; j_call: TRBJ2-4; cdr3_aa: CSVEVYPQNIQYF; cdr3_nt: TGCAGCGTTGAAGTTTATCCCCAAAACATTCAGTACTTC
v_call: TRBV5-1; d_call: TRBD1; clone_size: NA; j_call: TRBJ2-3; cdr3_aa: CASSLGQGATDTQYF; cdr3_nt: TGCGCCAGCAGCTTGGGACAGGGGGCGACAGATACGCAGTATTTT
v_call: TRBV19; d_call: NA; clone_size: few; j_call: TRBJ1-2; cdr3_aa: CASSIGQTQNYGYTF; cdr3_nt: TGTGCCAGTAGTATTGGACAGACTCAGAACTATGGCTACACCTTC
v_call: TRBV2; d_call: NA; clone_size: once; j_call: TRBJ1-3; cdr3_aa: CATKIGAGNTIYF; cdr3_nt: TGTGCCACCAAGATAGGAGCAGGAAACACCATATATTTT
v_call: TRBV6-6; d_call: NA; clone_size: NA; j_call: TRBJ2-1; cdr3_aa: CASRQIAYDEQFF; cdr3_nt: TGTGCCAGCAGACAAATAGCGTACGATGAGCAGTTCTTC
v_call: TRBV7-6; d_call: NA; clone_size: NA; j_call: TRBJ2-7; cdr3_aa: CASSPESHGGSYEQYF; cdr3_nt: TGTGCCAGCAGCCCAGAAAGCCACGGGGGTTCCTACGAGCAGTACTTC
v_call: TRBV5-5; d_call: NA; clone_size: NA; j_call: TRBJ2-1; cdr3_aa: CASSFLRGSSYNEQFF; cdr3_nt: TGTGCCAGCAGCTTCCTTCGGGGAAGCTCCTACAATGAGCAGTTCTTC
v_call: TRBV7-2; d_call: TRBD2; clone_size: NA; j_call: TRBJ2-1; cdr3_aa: CASSFLAGVGYNEQFF; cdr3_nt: TGTGCCAGCAGTTTCCTAGCGGGAGTTGGGTACAATGAGCAGTTCTTC
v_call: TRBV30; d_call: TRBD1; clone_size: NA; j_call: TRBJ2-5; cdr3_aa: CAWSVGVRGMEETQYF; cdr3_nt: TGTGCCTGGAGTGTAGGGGTCAGGGGGATGGAGGAGACCCAGTACTTC